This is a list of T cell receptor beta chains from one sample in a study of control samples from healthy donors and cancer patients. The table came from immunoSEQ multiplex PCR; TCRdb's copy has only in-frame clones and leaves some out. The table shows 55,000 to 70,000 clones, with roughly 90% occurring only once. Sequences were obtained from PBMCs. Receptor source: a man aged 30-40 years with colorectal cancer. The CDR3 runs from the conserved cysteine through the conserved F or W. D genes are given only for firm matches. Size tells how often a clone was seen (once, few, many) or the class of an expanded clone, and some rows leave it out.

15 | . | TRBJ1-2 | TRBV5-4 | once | CASSSGHRRGYGYTF | TGTGCCAGCAGCTCCGGACACCGGAGAGGCTATGGCTACACCTTC
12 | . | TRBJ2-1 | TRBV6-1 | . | CASSEGEGVPFF | TGTGCCAGCAGTGAAGGAGAGGGGGTACCTTTCTTC
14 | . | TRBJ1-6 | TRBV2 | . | CASSGSLRNSPLHF | TGTGCCAGCAGTGGTTCCCTTCGGAATTCACCCCTCCACTTT
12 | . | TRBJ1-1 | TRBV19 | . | CASKTVNTEAFF | TGTGCCAGTAAGACAGTGAACACTGAAGCTTTCTTT
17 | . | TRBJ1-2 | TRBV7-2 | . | CASSLFEAPRGNYGYTF | TGTGCCAGCAGCTTATTCGAAGCCCCTCGCGGTAACTATGGCTACACCTTC
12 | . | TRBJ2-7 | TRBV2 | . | CASKSGVYEQYF | TGTGCCAGCAAATCGGGGGTCTACGAGCAGTACTTC
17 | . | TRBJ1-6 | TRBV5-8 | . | CASSLPQGGASLSPLHF | TGTGCCAGCAGCCTTCCCCAAGGGGGGGCTTCCCTATCACCCCTCCACTTT
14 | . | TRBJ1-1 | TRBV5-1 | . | CASSSGPQNTEAFF | TGCGCCAGCAGCTCGGGACCGCAGAACACTGAAGCTTTCTTT
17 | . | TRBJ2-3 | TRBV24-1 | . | CATSGGTAAASTDTQYF | TGTGCCACCTCTGGAGGGACAGCTGCTGCTAGCACAGATACGCAGTATTTT
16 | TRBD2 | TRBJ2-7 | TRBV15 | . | CATSRAGLAGKYEQYF | TGTGCCACCAGCAGAGCCGGGCTAGCGGGGAAATACGAGCAGTACTTC